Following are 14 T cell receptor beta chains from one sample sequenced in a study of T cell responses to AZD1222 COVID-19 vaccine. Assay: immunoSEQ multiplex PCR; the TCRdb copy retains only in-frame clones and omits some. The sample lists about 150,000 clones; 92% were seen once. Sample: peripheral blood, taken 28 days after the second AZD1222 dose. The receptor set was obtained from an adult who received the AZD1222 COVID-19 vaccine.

Written as DNA, the CDR3 is TGTGCCAGCAGTTTCAGCAGGGCTAATGAAAAACTGTTTTTT. This gives the protein CASSFSRANEKLFF. The rearrangement links TRBV5-4 to TRBJ1-4; TRBD1 is a possible D gene (5 bases). CDR1 and CDR2 from the germline V gene are SGHNT and YYREEE (reference sequence). CDR3 length: 14 residues. Trimming left V 5 bases short and J 3 bases short, with 11 bases between.

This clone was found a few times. CDR3 loop: CASRQDSNYGYTF. As DNA, the CDR3 is TGTGCCAGCAGACAGGACAGCAACTATGGCTACACCTTC. The rearrangement joins TRBV28 to TRBJ1-2; D possibly corresponds to TRBD1 (6 bases). V was pared by 6 bases and J by 2 bases, with 10 bases between. This CDR3 region has 13 residues. The germline V gene has CDR1 MDHEN and CDR2 SYDVKM.

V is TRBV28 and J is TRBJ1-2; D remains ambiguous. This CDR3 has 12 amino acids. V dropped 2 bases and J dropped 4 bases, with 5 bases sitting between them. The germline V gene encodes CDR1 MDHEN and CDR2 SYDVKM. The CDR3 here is CASSLQLYGYTF. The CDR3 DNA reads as TGTGCCAGCAGTTTACAGCTCTATGGCTACACCTTC.

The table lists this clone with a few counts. The CDR3 reads CATSDYGRGYGYTF. The CDR3 nucleotides read TGTGCCACCAGTGATTACGGGAGAGGCTATGGCTACACCTTC. This chain uses TRBV24-1 with TRBJ1-2; D uncertain. V shed 2 bases and J shed 4 bases, with 10 bases lying between them. CDR3 size: 14 residues. The V gene's germline CDR1 is KGHDR and CDR2 SFDVKD.

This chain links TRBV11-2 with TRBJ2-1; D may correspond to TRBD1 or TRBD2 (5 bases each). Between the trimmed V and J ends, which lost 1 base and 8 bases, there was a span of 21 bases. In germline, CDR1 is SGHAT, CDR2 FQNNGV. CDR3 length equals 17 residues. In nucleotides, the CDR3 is TGTGCCAGCAGCTTAGGTCGGCAGGGACCTTTGTGGGATGAGCAGTTCTTC. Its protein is CASSLGRQGPLWDEQFF.

The CDR3 DNA reads TGTGCCAGCAAGAACCCCGGCAGGGGGTTCGACTATGGCTACACCTTC. It is translated as CASKNPGRGFDYGYTF. The chain uses TRBV5-6 and TRBJ1-2; 7 bases fit TRBD1. V trimming: 6 bases; J trimming: 3 bases; junction bases outside the gene matches: 14. This CDR3 comprises 16 residues. CDR1 is SGHDT and CDR2 is YYEEEE in the germline V gene.

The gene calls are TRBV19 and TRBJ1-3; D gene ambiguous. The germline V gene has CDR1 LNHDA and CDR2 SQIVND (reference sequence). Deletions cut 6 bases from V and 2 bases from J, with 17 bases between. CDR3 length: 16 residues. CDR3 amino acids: CASRSRGPLAGNTIYF. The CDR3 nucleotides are TGTGCCAGTAGGAGCCGAGGGCCCCTGGCTGGAAACACCATATATTTT.

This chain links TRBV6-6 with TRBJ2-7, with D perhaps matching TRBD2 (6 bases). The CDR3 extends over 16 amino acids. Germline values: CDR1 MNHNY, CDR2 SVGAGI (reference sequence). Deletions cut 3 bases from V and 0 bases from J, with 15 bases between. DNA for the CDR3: TGTGCCAGCAGTTATGAAGCGGCGGGGAGCTCCTACGAGCAGTACTTC. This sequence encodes CASSYEAAGSSYEQYF.

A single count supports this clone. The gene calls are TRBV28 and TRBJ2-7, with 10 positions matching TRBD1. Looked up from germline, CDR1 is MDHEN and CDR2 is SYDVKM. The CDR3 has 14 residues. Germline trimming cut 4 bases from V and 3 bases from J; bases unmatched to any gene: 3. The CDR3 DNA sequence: TGTGCCAGCAGTTCCGGACAGGGGGGCTACGAGCAGTACTTC. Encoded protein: CASSSGQGGYEQYF.

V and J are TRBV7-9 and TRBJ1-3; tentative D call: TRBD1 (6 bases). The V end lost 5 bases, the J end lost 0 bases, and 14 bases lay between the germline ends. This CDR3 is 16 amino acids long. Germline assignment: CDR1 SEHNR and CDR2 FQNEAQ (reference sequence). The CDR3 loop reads CASSNKTGLSGNTIYF. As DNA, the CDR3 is TGTGCCAGCAGCAACAAGACAGGCCTCTCTGGAAACACCATATATTTT.

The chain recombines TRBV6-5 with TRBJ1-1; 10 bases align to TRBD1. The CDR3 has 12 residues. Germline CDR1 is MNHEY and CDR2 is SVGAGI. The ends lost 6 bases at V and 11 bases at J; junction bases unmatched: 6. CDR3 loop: CASSGTGALAFF. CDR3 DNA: TGTGCCAGCAGCGGGACAGGGGCCCTCGCTTTCTTT.

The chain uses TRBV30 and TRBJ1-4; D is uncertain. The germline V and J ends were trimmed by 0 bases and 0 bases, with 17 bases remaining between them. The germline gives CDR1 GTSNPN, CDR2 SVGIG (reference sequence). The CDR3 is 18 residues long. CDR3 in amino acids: CAWSVYAPTDPTNEKLFF. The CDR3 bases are TGTGCCTGGAGTGTATATGCCCCGACGGACCCAACTAATGAAAAACTGTTTTTT.

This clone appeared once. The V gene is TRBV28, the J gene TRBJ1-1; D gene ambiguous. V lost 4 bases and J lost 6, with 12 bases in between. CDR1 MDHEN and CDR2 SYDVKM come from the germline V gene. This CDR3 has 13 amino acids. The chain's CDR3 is CASSYADIAEAFF. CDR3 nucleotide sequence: TGTGCCAGCAGTTACGCAGACATTGCTGAAGCTTTCTTT.

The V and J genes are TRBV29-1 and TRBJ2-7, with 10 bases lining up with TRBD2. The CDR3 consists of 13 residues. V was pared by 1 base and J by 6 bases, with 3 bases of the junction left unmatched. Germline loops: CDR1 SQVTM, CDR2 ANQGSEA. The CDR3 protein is CSVEAGLASEQYF. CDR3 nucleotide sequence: TGCAGCGTTGAAGCGGGACTAGCGAGCGAGCAGTACTTC.